Listed below are T cell receptor beta chains from one sample, sequenced in a study of PD-1 blockade in classical Hodgkin lymphoma. The table came from immunoSEQ multiplex PCR; TCRdb's copy has only in-frame clones and leaves some out. The sample consists of roughly 68,000 clones, about 93% of them appearing once. The sample consisted of peripheral blood mononuclear cells (PBMCs). These receptors were collected from a human donor with classical Hodgkin lymphoma. CDR3s include the opening cysteine and the closing phenylalanine or tryptophan. A D gene is named only where the DNA matches it firmly. Clone size is stated in some rows and not others, as once, few, many or a class when expanded.

v_call	d_call	clone_size	j_call	cdr3_nt	cdr3_aa
TRBV5-6	.	.	TRBJ2-2	TGTGCCAGCAGCGTCAGGGTTAACACCGGGGAGCTGTTTTTT	CASSVRVNTGELFF
TRBV28	TRBD2	.	TRBJ2-3	TGTGCCAGCTCCTCCAGCGGGAGGGCCGCAGATACGCAGTATTTT	CASSSSGRAADTQYF
TRBV5-1	.	.	TRBJ1-1	TGCGCCAGCAGACGGACGGAGAACACTGAAGCTTTCTTT	CASRRTENTEAFF
TRBV30	.	few	TRBJ1-5	TGTGCCTGGAACCTAGGGACAAGAAATCAGCCCCAGCATTTT	CAWNLGTRNQPQHF
TRBV30	TRBD2	.	TRBJ2-1	TGTGCCTGGGCGATACTAGCGCGAACCTACAATGAGCAGTTCTTC	CAWAILARTYNEQFF
TRBV4-1	.	once	TRBJ1-5	TGCGCCAGCAGCCAAGAGGGAGGGATTTATCAGCCCCAGCATTTT	CASSQEGGIYQPQHF
TRBV6-5	.	.	TRBJ1-1	TGTGCCAGCAGTTACTCCCGACAGAACACTGAAGCTTTCTTT	CASSYSRQNTEAFF
TRBV2	.	.	TRBJ2-4	TGTGCCAGCAGTGTATTGGGGACCTCAACTCCGGGACTGAGCATTCAGTACTTC	CASSVLGTSTPGLSIQYF
TRBV5-8	TRBD2	.	TRBJ2-5	TGTGCCAGCAGCCCCGGACTAGCGGCGTACCAAGAGACCCAGTACTTC	CASSPGLAAYQETQYF
TRBV28	TRBD2	.	TRBJ2-7	TGTGCCAGCCGTCGGGCTAGCGGGACTTACGAGCAGTACTTC	CASRRASGTYEQYF
TRBV18	.	.	TRBJ1-1	TGTGCCAGCTCACTATCGACGGAGAACACTGAAGCTTTCTTT	CASSLSTENTEAFF
TRBV5-5	TRBD1	once	TRBJ1-2	TGTGCCAGCAGCCCCAGGGGGCGAGGTTATGGCTACACCTTC	CASSPRGRGYGYTF
TRBV6-1	.	.	TRBJ1-1	TGTGCCAGCAGTGACCCGGGGGCAAGCAGAGGTACTGAAGCTTTCTTT	CASSDPGASRGTEAFF
TRBV19	.	once	TRBJ2-3	TGTGCCAGTAGTACGGCGGGCCTGGGAGATACGCAGTATTTT	CASSTAGLGDTQYF
TRBV19	.	.	TRBJ1-1	TGTGCCTTAAGTGCAGGGTCCACTGAAGCTTTCTTT	CALSAGSTEAFF
TRBV7-5	.	.	TRBJ2-3	TGTGCCAGAAGCCCATATACGCAGTATTTT	CARSPYTQYF
TRBV5-4	.	.	TRBJ2-5	TGTGCCAGCAGCTTGAGAAGGAATCAAGAGACCCAGTACTTC	CASSLRRNQETQYF
TRBV19	.	.	TRBJ1-5	TGTGCCAGTAGTATAGACGGGGGAAAAGGTCAGCCCCAGCATTTT	CASSIDGGKGQPQHF
TRBV4-3	.	.	TRBJ1-1	TGCGCCAGCAGCCAAGATAGCACTGAAGCTTTCTTT	CASSQDSTEAFF
TRBV7-2	.	once	TRBJ2-7	TGTGCCAGCAGCTTAGACTACGAGCAGTACTTC	CASSLDYEQYF
TRBV6-5	.	.	TRBJ1-5	TGTGCCAGCAGTTCCCATCAGCCCCAGCATTTT	CASSSHQPQHF
TRBV11-2	TRBD1	.	TRBJ1-2	TGTGCCAGCAGCTTAGAAGAGGGGGCGAGAAATGGCTACACCTTC	CASSLEEGARNGYTF